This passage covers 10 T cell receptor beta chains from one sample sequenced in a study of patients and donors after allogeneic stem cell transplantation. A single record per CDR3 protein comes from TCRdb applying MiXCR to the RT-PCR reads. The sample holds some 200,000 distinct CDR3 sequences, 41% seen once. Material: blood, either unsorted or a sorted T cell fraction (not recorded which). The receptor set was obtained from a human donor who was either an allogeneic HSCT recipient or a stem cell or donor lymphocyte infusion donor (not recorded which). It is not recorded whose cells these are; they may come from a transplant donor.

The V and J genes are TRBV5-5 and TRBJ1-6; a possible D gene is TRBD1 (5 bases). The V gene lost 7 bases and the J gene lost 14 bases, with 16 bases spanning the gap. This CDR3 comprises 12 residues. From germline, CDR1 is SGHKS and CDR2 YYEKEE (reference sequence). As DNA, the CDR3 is TGTGCCAGCCGGGACCTCATCGGAGCCCTCCACTTT. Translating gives CASRDLIGALHF.

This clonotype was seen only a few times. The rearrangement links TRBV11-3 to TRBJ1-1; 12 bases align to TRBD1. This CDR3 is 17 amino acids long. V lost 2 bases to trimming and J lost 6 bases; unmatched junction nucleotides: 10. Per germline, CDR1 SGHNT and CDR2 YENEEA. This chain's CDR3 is CASSLIRDRGRGSEAFF. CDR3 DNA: TGTGCCAGCAGCTTAATCCGGGACAGGGGGCGCGGCTCTGAAGCTTTCTTT.

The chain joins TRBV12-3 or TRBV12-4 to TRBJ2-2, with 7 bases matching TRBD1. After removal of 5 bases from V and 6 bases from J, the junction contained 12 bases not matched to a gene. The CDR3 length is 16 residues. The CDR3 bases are TGTGCCAGCAGTCGCCTGACAGGGCCCGGAGCCGGGGAGCTGTTTTTT. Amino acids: CASSRLTGPGAGELFF.

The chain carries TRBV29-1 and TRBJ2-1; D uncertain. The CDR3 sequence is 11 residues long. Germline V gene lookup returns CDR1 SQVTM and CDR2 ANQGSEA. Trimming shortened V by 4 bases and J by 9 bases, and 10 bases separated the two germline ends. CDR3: CSVAPSREQFF. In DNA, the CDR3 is TGCAGCGTTGCCCCCTCCCGTGAGCAGTTCTTC.

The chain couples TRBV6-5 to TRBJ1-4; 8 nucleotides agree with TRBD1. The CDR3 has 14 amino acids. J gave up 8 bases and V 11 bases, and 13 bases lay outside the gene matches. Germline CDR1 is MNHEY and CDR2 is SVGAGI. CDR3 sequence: CAGSSRGRWEKLFF. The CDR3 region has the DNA TGTGCCGGATCTTCCAGGGGGCGCTGGGAAAAACTGTTTTTT.

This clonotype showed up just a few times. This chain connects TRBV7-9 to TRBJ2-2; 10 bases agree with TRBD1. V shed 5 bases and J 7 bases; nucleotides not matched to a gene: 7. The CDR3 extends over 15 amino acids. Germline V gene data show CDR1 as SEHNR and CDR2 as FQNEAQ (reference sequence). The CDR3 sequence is CASSPGTGVIGELFF. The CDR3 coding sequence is TGTGCCAGCAGCCCCGGGACAGGGGTAATCGGGGAGCTGTTTTTT.

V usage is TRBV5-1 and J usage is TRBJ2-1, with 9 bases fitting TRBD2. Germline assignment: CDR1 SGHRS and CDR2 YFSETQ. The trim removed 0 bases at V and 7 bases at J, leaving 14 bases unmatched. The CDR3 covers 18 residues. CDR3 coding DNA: TGCGCCAGCAGCTTGGTTCGGCGGCGGGAGGGGATGGGGAATGAGCAGTTCTTC. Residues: CASSLVRRREGMGNEQFF.

The DNA for the CDR3 is TGTGCCAGCTTGACAGGGGACAATCAGCCCCAGCATTTT. It translates to CASLTGDNQPQHF. This chain uses TRBV12-3 or TRBV12-4 with TRBJ1-5; 8 bases align to TRBD1. After removal of 8 bases from V and 3 bases from J, the junction contained 3 bases not matched to a gene. This CDR3 has 13 amino acids.

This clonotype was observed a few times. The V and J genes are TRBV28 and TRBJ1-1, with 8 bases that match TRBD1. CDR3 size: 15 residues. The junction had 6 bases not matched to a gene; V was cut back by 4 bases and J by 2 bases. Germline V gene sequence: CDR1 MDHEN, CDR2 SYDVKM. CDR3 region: CASSYTGTGNTEAFF. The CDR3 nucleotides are TGTGCCAGCAGTTACACTGGGACAGGTAACACTGAAGCTTTCTTT.

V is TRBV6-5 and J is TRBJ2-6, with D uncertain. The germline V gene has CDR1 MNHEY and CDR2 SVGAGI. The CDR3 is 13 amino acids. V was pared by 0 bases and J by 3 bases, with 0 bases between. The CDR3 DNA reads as TGTGCCAGCAGTTACTCTGGGGCCAACGTCCTGACTTTC. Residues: CASSYSGANVLTF.